In its sample, the clone carrying this T cell receptor (beta chain) was seen a few times. Antigen specificity is unknown. This specimen comes from a study of blood T cells in healthy people across ages. General study points: Strong correlation was found linking TCR beta diversity to naive T cell percentage.

Sample-barcoded 5' priming and a J-beta primer mix drove a second PCR of 7 to 11 cycles. TCRdb fed the 5' RACE reads into MiXCR, producing one record per CDR3 protein. The table includes about 680,000 distinct CDR3 sequences, 49% detected once. The specimen was blood. The origin of this receptor is a woman in her fifties or sixties in good health.

The CDR3 DNA reads TGTGCCAGCAGCCGAGGCGCGGGCACCTACGAGCAGTACTTC. Translated, it gives CASSRGAGTYEQYF. The gene calls are TRBV11-1 and TRBJ2-7; a possible D gene is TRBD2 (5 bases). Trimming removed 5 bases from V and 2 bases from J, with 13 bases in between. Germline CDR1 SGHAT, CDR2 FQDESV (reference sequence). The CDR3 spans 14 residues.